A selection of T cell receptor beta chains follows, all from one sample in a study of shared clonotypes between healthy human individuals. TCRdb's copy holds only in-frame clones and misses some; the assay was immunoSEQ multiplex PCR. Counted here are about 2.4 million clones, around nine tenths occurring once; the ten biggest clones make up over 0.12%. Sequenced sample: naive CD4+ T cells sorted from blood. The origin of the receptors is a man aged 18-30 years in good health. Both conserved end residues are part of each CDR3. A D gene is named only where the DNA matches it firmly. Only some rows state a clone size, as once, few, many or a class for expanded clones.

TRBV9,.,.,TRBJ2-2,TGTGCCGCTAGGAGGAGTAGCAGGGACACCGGGGAGCTGTTTTTT,CAARRSSRDTGELFF
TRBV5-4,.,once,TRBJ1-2,TGTGCCAGCAGCTTGGCGGGGAGGGAAGGCTACACCTTC,CASSLAGREGYTF
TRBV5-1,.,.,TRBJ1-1,TGCGCCAGCAGCTTCGACGGTAACACTGAAGCTTTCTTT,CASSFDGNTEAFF
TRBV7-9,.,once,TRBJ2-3,TGTGCCAGCAGCTTACTAACCCCAGGGAGAACAGATACGCAGTATTTT,CASSLLTPGRTDTQYF
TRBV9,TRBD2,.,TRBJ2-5,TGTGCCAGCAGCATATCCCGAGGGGGGAGGATTAGCGGGAGGGGAGAGACCCAGTACTTC,CASSISRGGRISGRGETQYF
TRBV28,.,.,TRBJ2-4,TGTGCCAGCAGTCCCAAATGGGGATTTTACGACCTAGCCAAAAACATTCAGTACTTC,CASSPKWGFYDLAKNIQYF
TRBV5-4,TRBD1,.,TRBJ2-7,TGTGCCAGCAGCCCGGGGACAGGGTCCGGTACCTACGAGCAGTACTTC,CASSPGTGSGTYEQYF
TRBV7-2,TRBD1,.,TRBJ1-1,TGTGCCAGCAGCCGGGACAGCTATTCGAACACTGAAGCTTTCTTT,CASSRDSYSNTEAFF
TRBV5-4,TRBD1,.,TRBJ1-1,TGTGCCAGCAGCTTTTCCGACAGGGTCGTTACTGAAGCTTTCTTT,CASSFSDRVVTEAFF
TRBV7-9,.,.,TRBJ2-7,TGTGCCAGCTGGAGAGCGGGCAGCCTAAACTCCTACGAGCAGTACTTC,CASWRAGSLNSYEQYF
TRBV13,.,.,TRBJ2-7,TGTGCCAGCAGCTTAGGTGCAGGGGCGGGAGAGCAGTACTTC,CASSLGAGAGEQYF
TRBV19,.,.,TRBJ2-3,TGTGCCAGTAGTACGAGGTTTAGGAGACAGCGAGAAGCCGATACGCAGTATTTT,CASSTRFRRQREADTQYF
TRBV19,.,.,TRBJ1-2,TGTGCCAGTAGTACACTGACAGAAAAAAATGGCTACACCTTC,CASSTLTEKNGYTF
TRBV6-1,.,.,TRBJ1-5,TGTGCCAGCAGTGAGCAACAGCCCCAGCATTTT,CASSEQQPQHF
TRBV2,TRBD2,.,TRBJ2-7,TGTGCCAGCAGTGTGGGGGGGTACGAGCAGTACTTC,CASSVGGYEQYF
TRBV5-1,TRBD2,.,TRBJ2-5,TGCGCCAGCAGCTTGGCGGTAGCGGGGGTCGGGGAGACCCAGTACTTC,CASSLAVAGVGETQYF
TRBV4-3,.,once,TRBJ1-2,TGCGCCAGCAGCCAAGTAGGCAGGAACTATGGCTACACCTTC,CASSQVGRNYGYTF
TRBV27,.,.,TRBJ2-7,.,CASILGLADSYEQYF
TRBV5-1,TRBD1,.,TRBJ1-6,TGCGCCAGCAGCTTCTCTTCTGGGACAGGGAGGTCACCCCTCCACTTT,CASSFSSGTGRSPLHF
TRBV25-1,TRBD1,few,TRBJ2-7,TGTGCCAGCAGTAGGACAGGGGTCGAGCAGTACTTC,CASSRTGVEQYF
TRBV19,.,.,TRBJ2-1,TGTGCCAGCGTTCGGGACTTGGGGAACAATGAGCAGTTCTTC,CASVRDLGNNEQFF
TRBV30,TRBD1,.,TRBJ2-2,TGTGCCTTACAGGGGTTAACCGGGGAGCTGTTTTTT,CALQGLTGELFF
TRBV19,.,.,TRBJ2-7,TGTGCCAGTACCCAGTGGGGCACCACTCCCGGCGAGCAGTACTTC,CASTQWGTTPGEQYF
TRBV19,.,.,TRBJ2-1,TGTGCCAGTAGTTCCGGGGGGCGATCCTACAATGAGCAGTTCTTC,CASSSGGRSYNEQFF
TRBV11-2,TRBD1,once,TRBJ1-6,TGTGCCAGCAGCTTGACAGGGCCGCTTAATTCACCCCTCCACTTT,CASSLTGPLNSPLHF
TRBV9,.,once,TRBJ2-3,TGTGCCAGCAGCGCCCGGGCTAGCACAGATACGCAGTATTTT,CASSARASTDTQYF
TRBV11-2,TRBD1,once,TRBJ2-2,TGTGCCAGCAGCCTCACGCCAGGGGGAAACACCGGGGAGCTGTTTTTT,CASSLTPGGNTGELFF
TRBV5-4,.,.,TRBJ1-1,TGTGCCAGCAGAAAATCCGGGACAATGAACACTGAAGCTTTCTTT,CASRKSGTMNTEAFF
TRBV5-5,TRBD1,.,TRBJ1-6,TGTGCCAGCAGCCCTGGACAGGGGACAAAATCCTATAATTCACCCCTCCACTTT,CASSPGQGTKSYNSPLHF
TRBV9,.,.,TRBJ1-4,TGTGCCAGCATCTTCTCAGAAGACCTAAATGAAAAACTGTTTTTT,CASIFSEDLNEKLFF
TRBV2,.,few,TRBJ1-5,TGTGCCAGCAGTGAGGAAGTAAATCAGCCCCAGCATTTT,CASSEEVNQPQHF
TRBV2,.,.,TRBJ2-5,TGTGCCAGCAGCTCTGCAGCGGGTAGGGGCCAAGAGACCCAGTACTTC,CASSSAAGRGQETQYF
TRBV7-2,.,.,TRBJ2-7,TGTGCCAGCAGCTTAGCCGAGGCAGCCTACGAGCAGTACTTC,CASSLAEAAYEQYF
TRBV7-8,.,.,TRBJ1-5,TGTGCCAGCAGCTTAGCGGGAGTCAGTAGTCAGCCCCAGCATTTT,CASSLAGVSSQPQHF
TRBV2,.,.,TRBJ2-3,TGTGCCAGCAGTGAATATGCGGGTGGGACCTACAATGCAGATACGCAGTATTTT,CASSEYAGGTYNADTQYF
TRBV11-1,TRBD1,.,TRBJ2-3,TGTGCCAGCAGCTTAGGGACAGGGCGCACGCAGTATTTT,CASSLGTGRTQYF
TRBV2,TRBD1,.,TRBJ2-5,TGTGCCAGCAGCATGGACAGGGCACAAGAGACCCAGTACTTC,CASSMDRAQETQYF
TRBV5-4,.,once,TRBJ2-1,TGTGCCAGCAATCGAGACGGGGGCGCCAACAATGAGCAGTTCTTC,CASNRDGGANNEQFF
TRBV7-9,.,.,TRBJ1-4,TGTGCCAGCAGCTTCGGGGGGTCTGCAACTAATGAAAAACTGTTTTTT,CASSFGGSATNEKLFF
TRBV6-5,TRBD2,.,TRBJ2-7,TGTGCCAGCAGGCGCGGGACTAGCGGGGCTTACGAGCAGTACTTC,CASRRGTSGAYEQYF
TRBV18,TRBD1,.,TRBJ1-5,TGTGCCAGCTCACCAGGGACAGGGGACAGTCAGCCCCAGCATTTT,CASSPGTGDSQPQHF
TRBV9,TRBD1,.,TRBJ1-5,TGTGCCAGCAGCTTAGGACAGGACCTTGGGCCCCAGCATTTT,CASSLGQDLGPQHF
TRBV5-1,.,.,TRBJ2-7,TGCGCCAGCAGCAGGACCCATTCGGCCACCTACGAGCAGTACTTC,CASSRTHSATYEQYF
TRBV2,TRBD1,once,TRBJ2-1,TGTGCCAGCAGCCCACCGACAGGGTCAGCCTACAATGAGCAGTTCTTC,CASSPPTGSAYNEQFF
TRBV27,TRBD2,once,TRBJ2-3,TGTGCCAGCAGTTTTATTAGCGGGCCCACAGATACGCAGTATTTT,CASSFISGPTDTQYF
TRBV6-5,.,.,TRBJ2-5,TGTGCCAGCAGTTACTCCGGACTATCGGAGACCCAGTACTTC,CASSYSGLSETQYF
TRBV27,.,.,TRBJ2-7,TGTGCCAGCAGTTTATCGGGCATTTGGGGGTACGAGCAGTACTTC,CASSLSGIWGYEQYF
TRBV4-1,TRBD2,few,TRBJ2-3,TGCGCCAGCAGCCAAGTGTTAGCGGGGGGAGGAGATACGCAGTATTTT,CASSQVLAGGGDTQYF
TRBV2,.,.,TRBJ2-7,TGTGCCAGCAGTGGGGGGGACCCCCCCTACGAGCAGTACTTC,CASSGGDPPYEQYF
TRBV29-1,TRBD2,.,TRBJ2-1,TGCACCCTTGGGGGGACTACTCTAGGAGAGCAGTTCTTC,CTLGGTTLGEQFF
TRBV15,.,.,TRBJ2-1,TGTGCCACCAGCACCGGAGGAACAGTCAATGAGCAGTTCTTC,CATSTGGTVNEQFF
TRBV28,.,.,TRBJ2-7,TGTGCCAGCAGTTTTACGGGACCCACCTACGAGCAGTACTTC,CASSFTGPTYEQYF
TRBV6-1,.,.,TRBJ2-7,TGTGCCAGCAGTGGGGTAGGGATGCAGTACTTC,CASSGVGMQYF
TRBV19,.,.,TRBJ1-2,TGTGCCAGTAGTATAGGTGGGGCGACCTATGGCTACACCTTC,CASSIGGATYGYTF
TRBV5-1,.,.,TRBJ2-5,TGCGCCAGCAGCTTGGAACAGGGCCAAACATGGACCCAGTACTTC,CASSLEQGQTWTQYF
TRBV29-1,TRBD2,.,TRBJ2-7,TGCAGCGTAGGCCCTAGCGGGAGCTACGAGCAGTACTTC,CSVGPSGSYEQYF
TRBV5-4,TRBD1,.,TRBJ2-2,TGTGCCAGCAGCTTGAGAGACAGGGAAGGCGGGGAGCTGTTTTTT,CASSLRDREGGELFF
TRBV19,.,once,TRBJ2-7,TGTGCCAGTAGTAGTCCGGGGACACGGAGCTCCTACGAGCAGTACTTC,CASSSPGTRSSYEQYF
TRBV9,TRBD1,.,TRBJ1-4,TGTGCCAGCAGCACTCAGGGGGCGCCTAATGAAAAACTGTTTTTT,CASSTQGAPNEKLFF